Below, one TCR beta chain is given with its context. The sample originates from a study of OX40 agonist ivuxolimab in advanced cancers. Trimming cost V 0 bases and J 0 bases, with 9 bases left between them. The CDR3 has 15 residues. Germline V gene data show CDR1 as SGHTS and CDR2 as YDEGEE. Assay: immunoSEQ multiplex PCR; the TCRdb copy retains only in-frame clones and omits some. The repertoire includes 72,000 or so clones, around 88% of them detected once, and about 0.9% sits in the top ten. The timepoints at which blood was sampled were baseline, cycle 4 day 1, and cycle 7 day 1. The sequence came from an adult with an advanced solid tumor such as melanoma, head and neck, liver or kidney cancer. V usage is TRBV5-8 and J usage is TRBJ1-2, with no clear D. The specimen was CD4+ or CD8+ T cells sorted from blood, collected in a trial of the OX40 agonist ivuxolimab. In nucleotides, the CDR3 is TGTGCCAGCAGCTTGGGCACACAAGCTAACTATGGCTACACCTTC. This translates into CASSLGTQANYGYTF.